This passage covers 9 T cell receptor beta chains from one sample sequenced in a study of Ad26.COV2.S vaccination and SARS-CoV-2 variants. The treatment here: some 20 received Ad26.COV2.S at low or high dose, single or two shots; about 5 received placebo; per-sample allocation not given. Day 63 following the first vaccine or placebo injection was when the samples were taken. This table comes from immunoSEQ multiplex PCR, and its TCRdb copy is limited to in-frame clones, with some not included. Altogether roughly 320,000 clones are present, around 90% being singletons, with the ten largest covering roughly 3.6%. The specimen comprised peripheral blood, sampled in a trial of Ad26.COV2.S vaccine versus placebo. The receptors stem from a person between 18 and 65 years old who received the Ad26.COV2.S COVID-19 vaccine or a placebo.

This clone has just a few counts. The CDR3 spells CASSQGHGFEQYF. For the CDR3, the DNA is TGTGCCAGCAGCCAAGGTCACGGGTTCGAGCAGTACTTC. This chain links TRBV14 with TRBJ2-7; D uncertain. Germline CDR1 and CDR2: SGHDN and FVKESK. This CDR3 has 13 residues. The V end lost 1 base, the J end lost 6 bases, and 10 bases lay between the germline ends.

CDR3: CAWSARSEAFF. The DNA for the CDR3 is TGTGCCTGGAGTGCCAGATCTGAAGCTTTCTTT. The chain combines TRBV30 with TRBJ1-1; D gene uncertain. Trimming removed 1 base at V and 6 bases at J, with 6 bases between. The CDR3 loop spans 11 amino acids. Germline CDR1 and CDR2: GTSNPN and SVGIG (reference sequence).

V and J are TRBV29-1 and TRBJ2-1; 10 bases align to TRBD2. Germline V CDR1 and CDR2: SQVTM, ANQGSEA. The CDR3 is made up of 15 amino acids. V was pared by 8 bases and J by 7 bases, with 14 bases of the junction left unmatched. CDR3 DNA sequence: TGCAGCTCACCTACAGGTAGCGGGGGGTGGAATGAGCAGTTCTTC. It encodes CSSPTGSGGWNEQFF.

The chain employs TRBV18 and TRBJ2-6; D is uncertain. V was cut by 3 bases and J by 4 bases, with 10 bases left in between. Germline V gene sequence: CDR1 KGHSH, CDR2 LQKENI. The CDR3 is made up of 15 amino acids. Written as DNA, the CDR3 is TGTGCCAGCTCACCGGACCTGCTCGGGGCCAACGTCCTGACTTTC. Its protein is CASSPDLLGANVLTF.

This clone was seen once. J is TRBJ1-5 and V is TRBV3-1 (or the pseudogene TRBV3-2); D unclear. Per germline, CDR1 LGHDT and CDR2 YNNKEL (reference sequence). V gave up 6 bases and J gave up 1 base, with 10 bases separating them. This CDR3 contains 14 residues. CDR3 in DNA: TGTGCCAGCAGAAGTTCCAGGAGCAATCAGCCCCAGCATTTT. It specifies CASRSSRSNQPQHF.

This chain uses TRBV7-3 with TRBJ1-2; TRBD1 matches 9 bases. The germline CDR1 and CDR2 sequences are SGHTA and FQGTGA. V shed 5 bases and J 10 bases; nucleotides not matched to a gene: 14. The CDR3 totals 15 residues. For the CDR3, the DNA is TGTGCCAGCAGCCCGGACAGGGGAGAATGGAATGCCTACACCTTC. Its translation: CASSPDRGEWNAYTF.

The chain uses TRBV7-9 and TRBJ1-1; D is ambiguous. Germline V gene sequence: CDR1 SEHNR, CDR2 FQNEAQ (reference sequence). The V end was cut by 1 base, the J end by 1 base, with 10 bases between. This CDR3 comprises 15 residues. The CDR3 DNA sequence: TGTGCCAGCAGCTTAGTGGCAGGATCGAACACTGAAGCTTTCTTT. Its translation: CASSLVAGSNTEAFF.

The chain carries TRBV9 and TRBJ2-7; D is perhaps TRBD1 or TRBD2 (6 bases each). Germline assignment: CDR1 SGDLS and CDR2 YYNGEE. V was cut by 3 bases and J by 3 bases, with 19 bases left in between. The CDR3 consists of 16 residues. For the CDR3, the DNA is TGTGCCAGCAGCGAGGGGGTCGGGACTCCTCTCTACGAGCAGTACTTC. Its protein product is CASSEGVGTPLYEQYF.

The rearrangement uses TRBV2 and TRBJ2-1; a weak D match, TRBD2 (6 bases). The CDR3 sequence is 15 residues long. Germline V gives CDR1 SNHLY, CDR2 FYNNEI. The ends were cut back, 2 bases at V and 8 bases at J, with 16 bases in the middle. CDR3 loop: CASSESGGQGYEQFF. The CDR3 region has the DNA TGTGCCAGCAGTGAAAGTGGAGGGCAGGGCTATGAGCAGTTCTTC.